This T cell receptor (beta chain) is drawn from a study of cytomegalovirus exposure and HLA in healthy donors. In the PCR, 60 Vbeta and 13 Jbeta primers were used. Measured with immunoSEQ multiplex PCR; TCRdb has only the in-frame clones, and not every one. The table shows about 190,000 clones, with 70% to 90% occurring only once. CDR1 is MGHRA and CDR2 is YSYEKL in the germline V gene. This CDR3 contains 16 residues. Trimming pared 1 base from V and 7 bases from J, leaving 16 bases between. This TCR was recovered from a male donor in good health and CMV-seronegative. The chain joins TRBV4-1 to TRBJ2-2, with TRBD1 as a possible D gene (5 bases). The sequencing sample was made of PBMCs. The CDR3 DNA reads as TGCGCCAGCAGCCAAGCGGTAGGCAGGGCGAACGGGGAGCTGTTTTTT. This translates into CASSQAVGRANGELFF.